One sample yielded the 19 T cell receptor beta chains listed below, sequenced in a study of T cell repertoires in cytomegalovirus infection (dated by TCRdb to the late 2010s). The sequencing machine was an Illumina HiSeq 1500. TCRdb cleaned the public reads at Q25 with fastp, built clones with MiXCR and kept in-frame beta chains. Identical CDR3 proteins give one entry, which carries the most common genes and DNA. Counted in this sample were hundreds of thousands of distinct CDR3 sequences; around 10% of them appeared once. The ten largest clonotypes hold approximately 2.4% of the sample. Sequencing was carried out using PBMCs. The receptor source for this set is a human donor in good health (CMV status not recorded). Some clones in this sample may be carry-over from other donors' samples.

This clonotype was seen ten or more times. The rearrangement uses TRBV11-1 and TRBJ1-1; 7 bases map to TRBD1. This CDR3 is 15 amino acids long. Germline assignment: CDR1 SGHAT and CDR2 FQDESV (reference sequence). Trimming cost V 3 bases and J 1 base; bases outside gene matches: 5. The CDR3 is CASSFLTGKNTEAFF. In nucleotides, the CDR3 is TGTGCCAGCAGCTTCCTGACAGGGAAGAACACTGAAGCTTTCTTT.

The chain combines TRBV10-3 with TRBJ2-1, with 8 bases lining up with TRBD2. Trimming took 4 bases from V and 2 from J; bases not matched to a gene: 7. Germline assignment: CDR1 ENHRY and CDR2 SYGVKD. The CDR3 spans 16 residues. The CDR3 DNA is TGTGCCATCAGTGGGGCTAGCGGGCCGACCTACAATGAGCAGTTCTTC. It yields the protein CAISGASGPTYNEQFF.

The CDR3 reads CASSFWTSGGYYNEQFF. The CDR3 bases are TGTGCCAGCAGCTTCTGGACTAGCGGGGGGTACTACAATGAGCAGTTCTTC. This rearrangement joins TRBV11-2 to TRBJ2-1; 14 bases are shared with TRBD2. CDR1 and CDR2 from the germline V gene are SGHAT and FQNNGV. V trimming: 3 bases; J trimming: 3 bases; junction bases outside the gene matches: 4. The CDR3 is 17 amino acids.

The chain couples TRBV6-6 to TRBJ2-7, with TRBD1 identical over 7 bases. The germline V gene encodes CDR1 MNHNY and CDR2 SVGAGI (reference sequence). This CDR3 has 17 residues. The trim removed 0 bases at V and 0 bases at J, leaving 8 bases unmatched. The CDR3 nucleotides are TGTGCCAGCAGTTACTCGATATCGAGACAGGGCTCCTACGAGCAGTACGTC. Translated: CASSYSISRQGSYEQYV.

This clonotype was seen ten or more times. The rearrangement joins TRBV18 to TRBJ2-7, with 8 bases that match TRBD1. V shed 1 base, J shed 4 bases, and the junction held 3 bases outside the gene matches. Germline V gene lookup returns CDR1 KGHSH and CDR2 LQKENI. CDR3 size: 14 residues. This CDR3 is CASSPRGQEYEQYV. The CDR3 DNA is TGTGCCAGCTCACCACGGGGACAGGAATACGAGCAGTACGTC.

This clonotype was found a few times. The chain combines TRBV7-3 with TRBJ1-2; weak D call: TRBD1 (5 bases). CDR3 length: 16 residues. V lost 4 bases, J lost 0 bases, and 15 bases lay in between. Germline assignment: CDR1 SGHTA and CDR2 FQGTGA. CDR3 sequence (DNA): TGTGCCAGCAGCTCTGGAGGGACTTTAGCTAACTATGGCTACACCTTC. Its translation is CASSSGGTLANYGYTF.

The V and J genes are TRBV28 and TRBJ1-6; D call uncertain. The CDR3 extends over 14 amino acids. Trimming pared 7 bases from V and 7 bases from J, leaving 14 bases between. Germline CDR1 reads MDHEN; CDR2 reads SYDVKM. DNA of the CDR3: TGTGCCAGCAAAAGGTCGGATTACAATTCACCCCTCCACTTT. Translated: CASKRSDYNSPLHF.

This clonotype was seen ten or more times. The V and J genes are TRBV20-1 and TRBJ1-1, with D perhaps matching TRBD1 (5 bases). This CDR3 contains 17 residues. Deletions cut 0 bases from V and 1 base from J, with 18 bases between. Looked up from germline, CDR1 is DFQATT and CDR2 is SNEGSKA (reference sequence). CDR3 nucleotide sequence: TGCAGTGCTAGAGATTCTGTGAGGGGAAGGGGGAACACTGAAGCTTTCTTT. This encodes CSARDSVRGRGNTEAFF.

Many counts were recorded for this clonotype. The chain links TRBV5-1 to TRBJ2-1, with 8 bases matching TRBD2. The germline V gene encodes CDR1 SGHRS and CDR2 YFSETQ. Trimming at V came to 3 bases and at J to 4 bases, leaving 6 bases not matched to a gene. The CDR3 is made up of 15 amino acids. For the CDR3, the DNA is TGCGCCAGCAGCTCGACTAGCGACCGATACAATGAGCAGTTCTTC. It is translated as CASSSTSDRYNEQFF.

This clonotype has only a few counts. The V and J genes are TRBV7-9 and TRBJ2-3; TRBD2 aligns across 12 bases. The CDR3 is 18 residues long. Looked up from germline, CDR1 is SEHNR and CDR2 is FQNEAQ (reference sequence). V lost 0 bases, J lost 2 bases, and 6 bases stayed unmatched. CDR3 in amino acids: CASSLATGLAGYTDTQYF. CDR3 nucleotides: TGTGCCAGCAGCTTAGCTACCGGACTAGCGGGGTACACAGATACGCAGTATTTT.

V gene TRBV2 combines with J gene TRBJ1-3, with TRBD1 matching over 9 bases. This CDR3 spans 15 amino acids. After removal of 7 bases from V and 1 base from J, the junction contained 5 bases not matched to a gene. The germline gives CDR1 SNHLY, CDR2 FYNNEI. The CDR3 sequence is CASNEQGASGNTIYF. CDR3 nucleotide sequence: TGTGCCAGCAACGAACAGGGGGCGTCTGGAAACACCATATATTTT.

This clonotype was picked up many times. The J gene is TRBJ1-2, the V gene TRBV7-6; TRBD1 might be the D (6 bases). With 5 bases removed from V and 2 bases from J, the gap between germline ends came to 18 bases. There are 16 residues in the CDR3. Looked up from germline, CDR1 is SGHVS and CDR2 is FNYEAQ. The CDR3 nucleotides read TGTGCCAGCAGCCCAAGTCCGGGACACAGGAACTATGGCTACACCTTC. The encoded protein is CASSPSPGHRNYGYTF.

The chain links TRBV5-1 to TRBJ2-3; TRBD1 might be the D (6 bases). Between the trimmed V and J ends, which lost 3 bases and 2 bases, there was a span of 16 bases. In germline, CDR1 is SGHRS, CDR2 YFSETQ. CDR3 length: 16 amino acids. CDR3 DNA sequence: TGCGCCAGCAGCTCCGGGACAACCGTTAACACAGATACGCAGTATTTT. Protein product: CASSSGTTVNTDTQYF.

There are a few counts of this clonotype. V gene TRBV4-2 combines with J gene TRBJ1-3, with TRBD1 identical over 7 bases. Germline trimming cut 0 bases from V and 3 bases from J; bases unmatched to any gene: 5. The V gene's germline CDR1 is LGHNA and CDR2 YNFKEQ. This CDR3 is 16 amino acids long. CDR3 amino acids: CASSQDGHRGGNTIYF. As DNA, the CDR3 is TGTGCCAGCAGCCAAGATGGGCACAGGGGTGGAAACACCATATATTTT.

This clonotype was counted many times. The V call is TRBV3-1, the J call TRBJ2-7; no clear D. In germline, CDR1 is LGHDT, CDR2 YNNKEL (reference sequence). The length of the CDR3 is 12 residues. The V end was cut by 0 bases, the J end by 2 bases, with 2 bases between. The CDR3 DNA is TGTGCCAGCAGCCAAGATACCTACGAGCAGTACTTC. Amino acids: CASSQDTYEQYF.

This clonotype has at least ten counts. The chain uses TRBV7-6 and TRBJ1-5, with D hard to call. The germline gives CDR1 SGHVS, CDR2 FNYEAQ. CDR3 size: 15 residues. Trimming shortened V by 4 bases and J by 4 bases, and 14 bases separated the two germline ends. For the CDR3, the DNA is TGTGCCAGCAGCTCAGACCCAGCCGGGAATCAGCCCCAGCATTTT. Its protein product is CASSSDPAGNQPQHF.

Comment on this clonotype: A much larger clone differs by one base, so this may be a read error. V is TRBV20-1 and J is TRBJ1-3; D may be TRBD1 (5 bases). The CDR3 totals 13 residues. Germline CDR1 is DFQATT and CDR2 is SNEGSKA (reference sequence). V was pared by 3 bases and J by 2 bases, with 8 bases between. This CDR3 is CSARAGTGNTIYF. The CDR3 DNA reads as TGCAGTGCTAGGGCAGGGACTGGAAACACCATATATTTT.

This clonotype came up many times. This chain's CDR3 is CASSSAGTNPTGELFF. CDR3 sequence (DNA): TGTGCCAGCAGCTCGGCCGGGACTAACCCCACCGGGGAGCTGTTTTTT. The rearrangement joins TRBV7-9 to TRBJ2-2; 7 bases line up with TRBD2. This CDR3 contains 16 residues. Germline loops: CDR1 SEHNR, CDR2 FQNEAQ (reference sequence). The V gene end was trimmed by 4 bases and the J gene end by 4 bases; junction bases not matched to a gene: 9.

This clonotype was recorded at least ten times. J is TRBJ1-1 and V is TRBV20-1; D is uncertain. The CDR3 extends over 13 amino acids. The V gene's germline CDR1 is DFQATT and CDR2 SNEGSKA (reference sequence). The V end was cut by 1 base, the J end by 3 bases, with 9 bases between. The CDR3 spells CSARATGHTEAFF. The CDR3, as DNA: TGCAGTGCTAGAGCAACGGGCCACACTGAAGCTTTCTTT.